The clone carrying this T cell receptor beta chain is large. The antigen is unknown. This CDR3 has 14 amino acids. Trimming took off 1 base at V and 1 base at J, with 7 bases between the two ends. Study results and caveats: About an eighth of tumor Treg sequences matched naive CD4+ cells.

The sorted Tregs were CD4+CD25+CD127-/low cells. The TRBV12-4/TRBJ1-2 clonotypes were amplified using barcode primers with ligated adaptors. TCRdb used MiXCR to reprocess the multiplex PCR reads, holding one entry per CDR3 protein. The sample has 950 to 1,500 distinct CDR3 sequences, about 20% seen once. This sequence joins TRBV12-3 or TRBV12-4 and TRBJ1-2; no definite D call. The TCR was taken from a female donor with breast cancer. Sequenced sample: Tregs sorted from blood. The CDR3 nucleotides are TGTGCCAGCAGTTTAGAGAGGTTTAACTATGGCTACACCTTC. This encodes CASSLERFNYGYTF.